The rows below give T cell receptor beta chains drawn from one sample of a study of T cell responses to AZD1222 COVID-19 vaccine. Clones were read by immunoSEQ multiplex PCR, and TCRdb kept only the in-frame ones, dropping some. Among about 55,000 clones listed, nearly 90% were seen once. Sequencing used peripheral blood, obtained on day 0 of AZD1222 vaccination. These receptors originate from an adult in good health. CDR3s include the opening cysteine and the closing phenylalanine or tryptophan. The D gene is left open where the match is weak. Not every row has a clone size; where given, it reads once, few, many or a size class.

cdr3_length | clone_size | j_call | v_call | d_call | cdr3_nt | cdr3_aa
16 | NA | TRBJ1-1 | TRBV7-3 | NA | TGTGCCAGCAGCTTAACGGGGGCGGGTAGAGGCACTGAAGCTTTCTTT | CASSLTGAGRGTEAFF
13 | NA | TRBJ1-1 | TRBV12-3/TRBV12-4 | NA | TGTGCCAGCAGTTCCGTTTTTAACACTGAAGCTTTCTTT | CASSSVFNTEAFF
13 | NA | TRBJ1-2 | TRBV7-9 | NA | TGTGCCAGCAACCGGATTACTAACTATGGCTACACCTTC | CASNRITNYGYTF
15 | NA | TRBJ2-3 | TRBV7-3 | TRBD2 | TGTGCCAGCAGCTCGCTCGGGGGGGATACAGATACGCAGTATTTT | CASSSLGGDTDTQYF
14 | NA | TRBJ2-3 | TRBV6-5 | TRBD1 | TGTGCCAGCAGTTACTCGAGGACAGGGGCTACGCAGTATTTT | CASSYSRTGATQYF
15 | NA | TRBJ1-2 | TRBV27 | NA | TGTGCCAGCAGTTCGTTCGCGGGGGCGGGAAGTGGCTACACCTTC | CASSSFAGAGSGYTF
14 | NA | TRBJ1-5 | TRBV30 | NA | TGTGCCTGGGCGGTGCCCTCCAGCAATCAGCCCCAGCATTTT | CAWAVPSSNQPQHF
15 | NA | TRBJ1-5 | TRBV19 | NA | TGTGCCAGTAGAGCCGGGACGCCTAGGAATCAGCCCCAGCATTTT | CASRAGTPRNQPQHF
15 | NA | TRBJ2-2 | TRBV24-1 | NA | TGTGCCACCAGTGATTTAGCGGGTGACACCGGGGAGCTGTTTTTT | CATSDLAGDTGELFF
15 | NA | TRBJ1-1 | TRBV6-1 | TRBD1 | TGTGCCAGCAGTGAAGCAGACAGGGGTCTCTCTGAAGCTTTCTTT | CASSEADRGLSEAFF
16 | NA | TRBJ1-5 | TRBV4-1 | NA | TGCGCCAGCAGCCAAGCCGCGGGACTGTCCAATCAGCCCCAGCATTTT | CASSQAAGLSNQPQHF
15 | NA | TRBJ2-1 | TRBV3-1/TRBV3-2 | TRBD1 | TGTGCCAGCAGCCGTCCCGGGACAGGGAAGGTTGAGCAGTTCTTC | CASSRPGTGKVEQFF
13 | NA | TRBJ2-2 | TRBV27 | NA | TGTGCCAGCAGTTTCGCGGTCGCCGGGGAGCTGTTTTTT | CASSFAVAGELFF
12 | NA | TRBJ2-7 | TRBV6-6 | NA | TGTGCCAGCAGAGAGGGACGCTACGAGCAGTACTTC | CASREGRYEQYF
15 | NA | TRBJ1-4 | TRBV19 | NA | TGTGCCAGTAGTACTGGGACGGTCATTAATGAAAAACTGTTTTTT | CASSTGTVINEKLFF
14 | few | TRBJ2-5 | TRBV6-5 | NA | TGTGCCAGCTCACCGGCCGGGATTAAAGAGACCCAGTACTTC | CASSPAGIKETQYF
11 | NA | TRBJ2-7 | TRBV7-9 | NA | TGTGCCAGCAGCTTCTCCTACGAGCAGTACTTC | CASSFSYEQYF
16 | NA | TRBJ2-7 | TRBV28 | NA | TGTGCCAGCAGTTTGGACTCCGACAGGACCTCCTACGAGCAGTACTTC | CASSLDSDRTSYEQYF
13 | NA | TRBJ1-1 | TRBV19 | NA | TGTGCCAGTAGTATTGGGAAGAGCACTGAAGCTTTCTTT | CASSIGKSTEAFF
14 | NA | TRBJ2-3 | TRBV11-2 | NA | TGTGCCAGCAGCTTATCTGGGGTGGCAGATACGCAGTATTTT | CASSLSGVADTQYF
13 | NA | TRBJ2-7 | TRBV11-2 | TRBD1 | TGTGCCAGCAGCTACAGGGGCTTCTACGAGCAGTACTTC | CASSYRGFYEQYF
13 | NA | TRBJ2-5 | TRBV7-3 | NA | TGTGCCAGCAGCTACAACGCCCAAGAGACCCAGTACTTC | CASSYNAQETQYF
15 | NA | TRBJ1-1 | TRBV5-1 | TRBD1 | TGCGCCAGCAGACAACTACAGGGGGCTGGGACTGAAGCTTTCTTT | CASRQLQGAGTEAFF
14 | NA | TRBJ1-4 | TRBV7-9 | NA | TGTGCCAGCAGCTTGGGAGCAACTAATGAAAAACTGTTTTTT | CASSLGATNEKLFF
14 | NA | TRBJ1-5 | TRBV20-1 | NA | TGCAGTGCTAGTCCTGGGGCTAGCAATCAGCCCCAGCATTTT | CSASPGASNQPQHF
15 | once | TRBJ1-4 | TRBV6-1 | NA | TGTGCCAGCAGTGAAAGGAGGCCGCCGGGGGAAAAACTGTTTTTT | CASSERRPPGEKLFF
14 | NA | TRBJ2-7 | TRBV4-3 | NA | TGCGCCAGCAGCCAAGATGTAGCGTCCCGCGAGCAGTACTTC | CASSQDVASREQYF
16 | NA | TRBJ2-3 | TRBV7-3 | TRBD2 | TGTGCCAGCAGCTTAGGGGCTAGCGGTTACACAGATACGCAGTATTTT | CASSLGASGYTDTQYF
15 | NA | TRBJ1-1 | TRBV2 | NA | TGTGCCAGCACCCGACGGGGGAATAGGGACACTGAAGCTTTCTTT | CASTRRGNRDTEAFF
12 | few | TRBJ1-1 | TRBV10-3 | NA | TGTGCCATCAGGAAAGGGAACACTGAAGCTTTCTTT | CAIRKGNTEAFF
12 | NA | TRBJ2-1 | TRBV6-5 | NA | TGTGCCAGCAGTTACTCAGAGGGACAGCAGTTCTTC | CASSYSEGQQFF
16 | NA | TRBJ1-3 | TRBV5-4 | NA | TGTGCCAGCAGCCACCCGACAGAAGGTCTTGGAAACACCATATATTTT | CASSHPTEGLGNTIYF
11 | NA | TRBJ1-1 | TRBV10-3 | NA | TGTGCCATCAGTGCGGACACTGAAGCTTTCTTT | CAISADTEAFF
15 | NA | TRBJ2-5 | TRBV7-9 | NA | TGTGCCAGCAGCCTCGGACTAGGGGGGTTTCGGTCCCAGTACTTC | CASSLGLGGFRSQYF
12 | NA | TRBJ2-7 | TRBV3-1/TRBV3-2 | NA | TGTGCCAGCAGCCAAGTGGGGTACGAGCAGTACTTC | CASSQVGYEQYF
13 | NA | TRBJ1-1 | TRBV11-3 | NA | TGTGCCAGCAGCGTAAAGATGAACACTGAAGCTTTCTTT | CASSVKMNTEAFF
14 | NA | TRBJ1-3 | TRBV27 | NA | TGTGCCAGCAGTTCTGCCCGCTCTGGAAACACCATATATTTT | CASSSARSGNTIYF
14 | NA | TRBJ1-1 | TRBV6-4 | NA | TGTGCCAGCAGTGACTCGTCGAGGGGCACTGAAGCTTTCTTT | CASSDSSRGTEAFF
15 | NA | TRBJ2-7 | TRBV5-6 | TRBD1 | TGTGCCAGCAGCTTTCCGGGACAGGGGGCGTTCGAGCAGTACTTC | CASSFPGQGAFEQYF
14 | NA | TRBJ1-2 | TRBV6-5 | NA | TGTGCCAGCAGTTACTCACAGGACAATTATGGCTACACCTTC | CASSYSQDNYGYTF
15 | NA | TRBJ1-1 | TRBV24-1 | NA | TGTGCCACCAGTGATTTGGGCCAGGGTAACACTGAAGCTTTCTTT | CATSDLGQGNTEAFF
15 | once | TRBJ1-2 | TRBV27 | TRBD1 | TGTGCCAGCAGTTCCCTCCGGGACAGGGCTTATGGCTACACCTTC | CASSSLRDRAYGYTF
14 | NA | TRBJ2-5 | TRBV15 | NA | TGTGCCACCAGCAGAGATCGCAGGGGAGAGACCCAGTACTTC | CATSRDRRGETQYF
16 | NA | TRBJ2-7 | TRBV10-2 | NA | TGCGCCAGCAGTGAGCCACAGGCGCCTGATACCTACGAGCAGTACTTC | CASSEPQAPDTYEQYF
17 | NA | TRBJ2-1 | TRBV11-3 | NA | TGTGCCAGCAGCTCACGTACCGGGGCTAGCTCCTACAATGAGCAGTTCTTC | CASSSRTGASSYNEQFF
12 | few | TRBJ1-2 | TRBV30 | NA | TGTGCCTGGGGATTGGAGGGGGGTGGCTACACCTTC | CAWGLEGGGYTF
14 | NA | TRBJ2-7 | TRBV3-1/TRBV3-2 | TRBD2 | TGTGCCAGCAGCCGCGCCACGGGGGGGCGCGAGCAGTACTTC | CASSRATGGREQYF
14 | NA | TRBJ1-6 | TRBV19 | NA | TGTGCCAGTAGTATGGGGGAGCCCGGATCACCCCTCCACTTT | CASSMGEPGSPLHF
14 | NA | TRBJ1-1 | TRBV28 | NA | TGTGCCAGCAGTTTATGGGCAGGGGCCGAGAGAGCTTTCTTT | CASSLWAGAERAFF
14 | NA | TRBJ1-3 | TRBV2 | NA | TGTGCCAGCAGTGAGGGGCAGGGAGGAAACACCATATATTTT | CASSEGQGGNTIYF
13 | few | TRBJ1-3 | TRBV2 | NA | TGTGCCAGCAACCCGGGAAGTGGAAACACCATATATTTT | CASNPGSGNTIYF
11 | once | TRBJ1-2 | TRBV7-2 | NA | TGTGCCAGCAGCTCCTCCTATGGCTACACCTTC | CASSSSYGYTF
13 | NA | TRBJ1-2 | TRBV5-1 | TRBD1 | TGCGCCAGCAGCCCGGGACAGGGAGAAGGCTACACCTTC | CASSPGQGEGYTF
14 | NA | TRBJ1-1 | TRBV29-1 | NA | TGCAGCGTCGAGGGGCGGGGGCAGAGCACTGAAGCTTTCTTT | CSVEGRGQSTEAFF
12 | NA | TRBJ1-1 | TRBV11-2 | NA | TGTGCCAGCAGCTTAGGTGGATCTCGGGCTTTCTTT | CASSLGGSRAFF